The sample holds a few counts of the clone carrying this T cell receptor (beta chain). What it recognizes is unknown. There are 14 residues in the CDR3. Between the trimmed V and J ends, which lost 11 bases and 4 bases, there was a span of 20 bases. CDR1 and CDR2 (germline): SEHNR, FQNEAQ (reference sequence). This entry is derived from a study of early T cells in non-severe SARS-CoV-2 infection. About the study: Sequenced material consisted of bulk RNA (from unsorted whole blood), and chains were unpaired. General study findings and limits: Anti-spike CD8 responses were favored by VDJdb matching, which missed private and CD4 specificities.

The protocol attached unique molecular identifiers to individual cDNA molecules. TCRdb re-called the 5' RACE reads with MiXCR, one entry per CDR3 protein. The table includes roughly 92,000 distinct CDR3 sequences, over 9.5% detected once. This receptor was identified in an adult who was a healthcare worker with PCR-confirmed SARS-CoV-2 infection or an uninfected control (not recorded which). V and J are TRBV7-9 and TRBJ1-1, with D perhaps TRBD1 (5 bases). The sequenced sample was whole blood, obtained at baseline. The CDR3 here is CALSGGAFGTEAFF. The CDR3 bases are TGTGCCCTCAGCGGAGGGGCTTTTGGCACTGAAGCTTTCTTT.